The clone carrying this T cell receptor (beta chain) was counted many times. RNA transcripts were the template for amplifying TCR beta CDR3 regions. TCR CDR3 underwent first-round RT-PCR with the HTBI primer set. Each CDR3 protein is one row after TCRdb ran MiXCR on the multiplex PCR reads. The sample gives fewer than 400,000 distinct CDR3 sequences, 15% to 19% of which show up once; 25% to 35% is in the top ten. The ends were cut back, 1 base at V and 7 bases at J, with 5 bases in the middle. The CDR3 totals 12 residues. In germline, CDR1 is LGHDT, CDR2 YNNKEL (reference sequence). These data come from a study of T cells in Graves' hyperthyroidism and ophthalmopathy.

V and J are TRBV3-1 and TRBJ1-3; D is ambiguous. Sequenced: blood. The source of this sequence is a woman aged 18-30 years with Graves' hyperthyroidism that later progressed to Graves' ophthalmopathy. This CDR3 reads CASSQVSNTIYF. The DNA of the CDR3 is TGTGCCAGCAGCCAAGTCAGCAACACCATATATTTT.